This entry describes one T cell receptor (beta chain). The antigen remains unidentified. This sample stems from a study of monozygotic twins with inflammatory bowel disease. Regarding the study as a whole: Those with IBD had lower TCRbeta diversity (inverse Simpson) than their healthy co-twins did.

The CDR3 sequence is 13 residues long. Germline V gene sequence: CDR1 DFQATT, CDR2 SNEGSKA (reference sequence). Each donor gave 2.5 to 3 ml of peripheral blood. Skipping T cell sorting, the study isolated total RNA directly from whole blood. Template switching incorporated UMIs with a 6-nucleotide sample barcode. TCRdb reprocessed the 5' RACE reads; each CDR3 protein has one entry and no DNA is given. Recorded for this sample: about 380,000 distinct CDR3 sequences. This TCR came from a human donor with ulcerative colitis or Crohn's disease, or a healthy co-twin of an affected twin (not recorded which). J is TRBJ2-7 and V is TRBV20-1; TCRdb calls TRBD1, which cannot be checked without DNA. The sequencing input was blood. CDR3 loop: CSARRAGTYEQYF.